This entry lists 9 T cell receptor beta chains sequenced from one sample in a study of shared clonotypes between healthy human individuals. Repertoires were generated with immunoSEQ multiplex PCR, while TCRdb's copy carries only in-frame clones and drops some. Of approximately 2.4 million clones detected, approximately 96% appear once; the ten largest clones hold around 0.13%. The sequenced sample was naive CD4+ T cells sorted from blood. The subset is: CD45RA+ positively selected. These receptors originate from a young man in good health.

V usage is TRBV11-3 and J usage is TRBJ2-7; 7 bases align to TRBD2. The germline gives CDR1 SGHNT, CDR2 YENEEA. The CDR3 consists of 13 residues. Trimming at V came to 6 bases and at J to 7 bases, leaving 9 bases not matched to a gene. CDR3 coding DNA: TGTGCCAGCAGTTCCCTGCCGGGGGGAGAGCAGTACTTC. Its protein product is CASSSLPGGEQYF.

J is TRBJ2-1 and V is TRBV28, with 9 bases that match TRBD2. Trimming at V came to 5 bases and at J to 5 bases, leaving 7 bases not matched to a gene. The CDR3 totals 15 residues. CDR1 MDHEN and CDR2 SYDVKM come from the germline V gene. The DNA of the CDR3 is TGTGCCAGCAGTATAGCGGGAGCGGGGGACAATGAGCAGTTCTTC. It encodes CASSIAGAGDNEQFF.

The V gene is TRBV28, the J gene TRBJ1-3, with 9 bases fitting TRBD1. The CDR3 is 17 residues long. Trimming removed 6 bases from V and 8 bases from J; junction bases left unmatched: 17. The germline CDR1 and CDR2 sequences are MDHEN and SYDVKM. The CDR3 DNA is TGTGCCAGCAGCCCACCCCCTTACAGGGGGCAGGGGGACACCATATATTTT. It yields the protein CASSPPPYRGQGDTIYF.

This clone was seen once. This sequence joins TRBV7-3 and TRBJ1-3; D gene unclear. The germline gives CDR1 SGHTA, CDR2 FQGTGA. Trimming took off 7 bases at V and 0 bases at J, with 10 bases between the two ends. The CDR3 has 14 amino acids. In DNA, the CDR3 is TGTGCCAGCAAGCCGGATAGCTCTGGAAACACCATATATTTT. Amino acids: CASKPDSSGNTIYF.

On this clone: This sample includes further DNA sequences coding for the same CDR3. The chain couples TRBV5-1 to TRBJ2-2; D is unresolved. The V gene lost 1 base and the J gene lost 0 bases, with 4 bases spanning the gap. The CDR3 has 14 residues. Germline assignment: CDR1 SGHRS and CDR2 YFSETQ. The CDR3 nucleotides read TGCGCCAGCAGCTTGAGAACGAACACCGGGGAGCTGTTTTTT. Translation: CASSLRTNTGELFF.

The chain uses TRBV18 and TRBJ2-1; D not resolved. V was cut by 3 bases and J by 8 bases, with 14 bases left in between. Per germline, CDR1 KGHSH and CDR2 LQKENI. The CDR3 contains 14 residues. The CDR3 loop reads CASSPGRQKDEQFF. CDR3 sequence (DNA): TGTGCCAGCTCACCGGGCCGACAAAAGGATGAGCAGTTCTTC.

DNA for the CDR3: TGTGCCAGCAGCTCGACCTCAGGGGTCCGGTCCGATGGCTACACCTTC. This codes for CASSSTSGVRSDGYTF. This chain joins TRBV7-2 and TRBJ1-2; a possible D gene is TRBD1 (6 bases). The CDR3 length is 16 residues. V lost 4 bases to trimming and J lost 6 bases, with 21 bases between them. Germline V CDR1 and CDR2: SGHTA, FQGNSA.

V and J are TRBV11-2 and TRBJ2-3; 10 nucleotides align to TRBD2. J lost 1 base, V lost 4 bases, and 5 bases had no gene match. Germline assignment: CDR1 SGHAT and CDR2 FQNNGV. CDR3 size: 16 residues. CDR3 in amino acids: CASSWAGTSGTDTQYF. DNA of the CDR3: TGTGCCAGCAGCTGGGCCGGGACTAGCGGCACAGATACGCAGTATTTT. Drawing the rest from reference TRBV11-2 and TRBJ2-3, the complete variable domain is EAGVAQSPRYKIIEKRQSVAFWCNPISGHATLYWYQQILGQGPKLLIQFQNNGVVDDSQLPKDRFSAERLKGVDSTLKIQPAKLEDSAVYLCASSWAGTSGTDTQYFGPGTRLTVL.

For the CDR3, the DNA is TGTGCCAGCAGCTTAGAAGACCCCAGGAGGAATTCACCCCTCCACTTT. Translated, it gives CASSLEDPRRNSPLHF. The J gene is TRBJ1-6, the V gene TRBV7-8; no definite D call. CDR1 SGHVS and CDR2 FQNEAQ come from the germline V gene. This CDR3 is 16 amino acids long. Trimming shortened V by 1 base and J by 7 bases, and 14 bases separated the two germline ends.